This TCR beta chain was captured in a study of CD8+ T cells in alopecia areata (dated by TCRdb to the late 2010s). With respect to the entire study: Treated patients were enrolled in an open-label pilot trial of oral tofacitinib at 5 to 10 mg twice daily for moderate-to-severe alopecia areata. Patients received tofacitinib for 6 to 18 months and were then followed off drug for 6 months to check for delayed response and recurrence. The study used high-throughput TCRbeta sequencing to examine T cell clonal expansion in alopecia areata, in both the C3H/HeJ mouse model and human patients. In humans, TCRbeta sequencing was performed on scalp tissue and on sorted CD4+ and CD8+ peripheral blood T cells from healthy controls and from patients with patchy or totalis/universalis alopecia areata. Biopsies were taken from tofacitinib-treated patients at baseline and again at 4 and 24 weeks into treatment, and several of those patients also had a later scalp biopsy. Clonality in the scalp was compared among normal scalp (n=4), patchy alopecia areata scalp (n=8), and alopecia totalis/universalis scalp (n=8). The RNA source kit depended on sample type: the PAXgene miRNA kit for fixed scalp, the miRNeasy kit for PBMCs, and the RNeasy kit for mouse skin. Amplification of TCRbeta CDR3 regions was done by immunoSEQ multiplex PCR using 35 Vbeta forward primers and 13 Jbeta reverse primers.

Libraries were prepared through the immunoSEQ multiplex PCR assay. To provide template for TCR sequencing, every sample had RNA extracted and reverse transcribed into cDNA. First-strand cDNA was synthesized with SuperScript III using a 2:1 mix of oligo-dT and random hexamers. A synthetic immune receptor repertoire was used to measure amplification bias, and any remaining bias was corrected computationally. The authors' pipeline ran thus. Raw reads were preprocessed to remove errors, and CDR3 was defined according to IMGT conventions as the region from the conserved cysteine to phenylalanine. Clonality was computed as 1 minus the Shannon entropy, with the entropy normalized by log2 of the number of productive unique TCRs. Whether scalp clones were CD4 or CD8 was inferred by matching scalp TCRbeta sequences against CD4 and CD8 repertoires sorted from blood. Held by TCRdb, this immuneACCESS table contains in-frame sequences only and omits some clones. Under half of the omission traces to an unresolved V gene where checked; the cause of the rest is unknown. V, J and clone size were drawn from that table, and D and trimming were deduced from the DNA. Present in this sample are about 180,000 clones, roughly 60% of which were seen just once. The ten largest make up more than 1.5% of the sample.

Spanning cysteine to phenylalanine, the CDR3 consists of 15 amino acids. Only the CDR3 part of the read is kept: 45 bases, read in frame from the first base. In the germline V gene, CDR1 corresponds to SNHLY and CDR2 to FYNNEI. Trimming leaves V shorter by 6 bases and J shorter by 7 bases, with the junction holding 9 bases beyond the gene matches. The sample's time point, from its label and the paper: baseline before oral tofacitinib. Lesional scalp punch biopsies and peripheral blood were collected from alopecia areata patients. PBMCs were isolated by density centrifugation and stained for CD3, CD4 and CD8, and CD4+ and CD8+ T cells were sorted on a FACSAria. As regards this clone: This clone's antigen is unknown. No base-level quality is on record; no much larger clone is a single base apart.

General findings and caveats noted by the study authors: Shared TCR sequences between patients were less evident than in mice, which may be partly attributable to HLA diversity in the patient population. Resident alphabeta T cells in normal human skin are also sequenced, complicating scalp TCR repertoire analysis, unlike mouse skin dominated by gammadelta T cells. Lesional scalp, especially in alopecia totalis/universalis, showed higher clonality and more expanded CD8+ clones than normal scalp, suggesting antigenic drive.

The sample in question was CD4+ T cells sorted from blood, obtained at week 0. The V gene is TRBV2 and the J gene is TRBJ2-7; the junction holds 13 bases that match TRBD2. This clonotype originated in a human donor with alopecia areata. CDR3 protein: CASSTSGGALGEQYF. The DNA sequence is as follows: TGTGCCAGCAGCACTAGCGGGGGGGCCCTTGGGGAGCAGTACTTC. Extended through the reference TRBV2 and TRBJ2-7 proteins, this CDR3 yields the full variable domain: EPEVTQTPSHQVTQMGQEVILRCVPISNHLYFYWYRQILGQKVEFLVSFYNNEISEKSEIFDDQFSVERPDGSNFTLKIRSTKLEDSAMYFCASSTSGGALGEQYFGPGTRLTVT.